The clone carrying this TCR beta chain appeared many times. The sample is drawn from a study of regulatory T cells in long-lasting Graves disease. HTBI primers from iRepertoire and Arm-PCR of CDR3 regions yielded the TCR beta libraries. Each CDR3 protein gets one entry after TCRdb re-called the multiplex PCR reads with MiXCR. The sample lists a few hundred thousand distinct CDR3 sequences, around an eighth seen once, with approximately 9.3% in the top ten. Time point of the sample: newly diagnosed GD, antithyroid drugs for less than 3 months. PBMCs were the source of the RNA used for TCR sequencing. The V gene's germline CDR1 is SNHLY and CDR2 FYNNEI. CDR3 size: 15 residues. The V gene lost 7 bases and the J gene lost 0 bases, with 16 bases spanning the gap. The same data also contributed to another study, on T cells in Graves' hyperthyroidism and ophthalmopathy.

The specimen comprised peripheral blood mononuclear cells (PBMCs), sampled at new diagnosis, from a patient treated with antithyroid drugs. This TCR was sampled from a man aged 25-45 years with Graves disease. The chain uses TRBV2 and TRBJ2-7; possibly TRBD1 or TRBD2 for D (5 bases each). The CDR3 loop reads CASTREGTDSYEQYF. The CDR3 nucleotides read TGTGCCAGCACCCGGGAAGGGACGGACTCCTACGAGCAGTACTTC. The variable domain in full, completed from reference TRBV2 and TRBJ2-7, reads EPEVTQTPSHQVTQMGQEVILRCVPISNHLYFYWYRQILGQKVEFLVSFYNNEISEKSEIFDDQFSVERPDGSNFTLKIRSTKLEDSAMYFCASTREGTDSYEQYFGPGTRLTVT.